These 20 T cell receptor beta chains came from one sample sequenced in a study of T cell responses to AZD1222 COVID-19 vaccine. Only in-frame clones appear in the TCRdb table, and some are missing; sequencing was by immunoSEQ multiplex PCR. The sample lists some 100,000 clones, about nine tenths seen once, with 1.7% in the top ten. This material consisted of peripheral blood, taken on day 0 of AZD1222 vaccination. The receptors shown here come from an adult in good health.

The CDR3 DNA follows: TGTGCCAGCAGTACCGGGACAGGGGGCTACTATGGCTACACCTTC. This gives the protein CASSTGTGGYYGYTF. The V gene is TRBV6-5, the J gene TRBJ1-2; 12 bases line up with TRBD1. Germline lookup yields CDR1 MNHEY and CDR2 SVGAGI. V trimming: 5 bases; J trimming: 3 bases; junction bases outside the gene matches: 4. CDR3 length: 15 residues.

J is TRBJ2-7 and V is TRBV2; TRBD2 matches at 13 bases. The CDR3 loop spans 14 amino acids. The V segment lost 3 bases and the J segment 10 bases; nucleotides outside the gene matches: 6. The germline V gene has CDR1 SNHLY and CDR2 FYNNEI. CDR3: CASSDRTSGSIQYF. CDR3 bases: TGTGCCAGCAGTGATCGGACTAGCGGGAGTATTCAGTACTTC.

As concerns this clone: Other DNA variants within this sample encode the same CDR3. The genes are TRBV28 and TRBJ1-1, with D unclear. Germline loops: CDR1 MDHEN, CDR2 SYDVKM. This CDR3 spans 13 amino acids. V was shortened by 2 bases and J by 2 bases, with 6 bases between the two germline ends. The CDR3 bases are TGTGCCAGCAGTTTAACGGGTAACACTGAAGCTTTCTTT. This codes for CASSLTGNTEAFF.

The V gene is TRBV2, the J gene TRBJ2-5, with D perhaps matching TRBD1 (5 bases). CDR1 and CDR2 from the germline V gene are SNHLY and FYNNEI. V lost 1 base and J 3 bases, leaving 9 bases between the germline ends. The CDR3 extends over 14 amino acids. As DNA, the CDR3 is TGTGCCAGCAGTGAAGGGGGCAGGGAAGAGACCCAGTACTTC. Translation: CASSEGGREETQYF. The variable domain in full, completed from reference TRBV2 and TRBJ2-5, reads EPEVTQTPSHQVTQMGQEVILRCVPISNHLYFYWYRQILGQKVEFLVSFYNNEISEKSEIFDDQFSVERPDGSNFTLKIRSTKLEDSAMYFCASSEGGREETQYFGPGTRLLVL.

The rearrangement joins TRBV27 to TRBJ2-2; the match to TRBD2 covers 10 bases. The CDR3 length is 14 residues. Trimming at V came to 7 bases and at J to 4 bases, leaving 3 bases not matched to a gene. Germline loops: CDR1 MNHEY, CDR2 SMNVEV (reference sequence). The CDR3 spells CASISSGGTGELFF. The CDR3 region has the DNA TGTGCCAGCATCTCTAGCGGGGGCACCGGGGAGCTGTTTTTT.

This rearrangement joins TRBV9 to TRBJ2-5, with 7 bases fitting TRBD2. There are 14 residues in the CDR3. Germline trimming cut 0 bases from V and 5 bases from J; bases unmatched to any gene: 4. Germline values: CDR1 SGDLS, CDR2 YYNGEE. The CDR3 sequence: CASSVERGGETQYF. CDR3 sequence (DNA): TGTGCCAGCAGCGTAGAAAGGGGAGGGGAGACCCAGTACTTC.

The chain couples TRBV5-1 to TRBJ1-4, with 7 nucleotides matching TRBD1. V was clipped by 8 bases and J by 5 bases; unmatched bases: 9. The V gene's germline CDR1 is SGHRS and CDR2 YFSETQ. CDR3 length: 14 residues. CDR3 protein: CASHPGQRNEKLFF. CDR3 DNA: TGCGCCAGTCACCCGGGACAGAGAAATGAAAAACTGTTTTTT.

The V and J genes are TRBV7-3 and TRBJ1-1; TRBD1 agrees at 7 bases. Looked up from germline, CDR1 is SGHTA and CDR2 is FQGTGA. Trimming cost V 4 bases and J 0 bases; bases outside gene matches: 5. CDR3 length equals 15 residues. The CDR3 DNA sequence: TGTGCCAGCAGCTCGGGACAGACGATGAACACTGAAGCTTTCTTT. Protein sequence: CASSSGQTMNTEAFF.

V gene TRBV5-4 combines with J gene TRBJ1-1; no reliable D call. The CDR3 runs 12 residues. CDR1 is SGHNT, CDR2 YYREEE, per germline (reference sequence). Trimming took 0 bases from V and 11 from J, leaving 11 bases between them. This CDR3 is CASSLDELGAFF. In DNA form, the CDR3 reads TGTGCCAGCAGCTTGGATGAGTTAGGGGCTTTCTTT.

This clone was counted once. The gene calls are TRBV2 and TRBJ1-1; a possible D gene is TRBD1 (5 bases). Germline V gives CDR1 SNHLY, CDR2 FYNNEI. This CDR3 contains 13 residues. V was shortened by 8 bases and J by 0 bases, with 10 bases between the two germline ends. The CDR3 nucleotides read TGTGCCAGCGCGACAGATCTGAACACTGAAGCTTTCTTT. Its protein product is CASATDLNTEAFF.

The gene calls are TRBV5-1 and TRBJ2-3; 8 positions match TRBD2. With V trimmed by 2 bases and J by 1 base, 9 bases remained unmatched. The germline V gene encodes CDR1 SGHRS and CDR2 YFSETQ. The CDR3 totals 17 residues. In DNA, the CDR3 is TGCGCCAGCAGCTTTGGCCCAGCGGGAGTAGGCACAGATACGCAGTATTTT. Translated: CASSFGPAGVGTDTQYF.

This clone was counted once. This rearrangement joins TRBV2 to TRBJ2-1, with 7 positions matching TRBD2. Germline V CDR1 and CDR2: SNHLY, FYNNEI. This CDR3 spans 15 amino acids. The junction had 8 bases not matched to a gene; V was cut back by 9 bases and J by 0 bases. The CDR3 bases are TGTGCCAGTAGGGACTATGGCATCTCCTACAATGAGCAGTTCTTC. Protein: CASRDYGISYNEQFF.

This clone appeared once. This chain links TRBV9 with TRBJ2-1; possibly TRBD2 for D (5 bases). Trimming shortened V by 2 bases and J by 1 base, and 19 bases separated the two germline ends. CDR3 length equals 18 residues. Germline V lookup: CDR1 SGDLS, CDR2 YYNGEE. CDR3 sequence: CASSVLLGGGRSYNEQFF. The CDR3 DNA follows: TGTGCCAGCAGCGTTCTACTCGGAGGAGGCCGGTCCTACAATGAGCAGTTCTTC.

This clone was found once. The V and J genes are TRBV30 and TRBJ2-1; the D is unclear. CDR3 length: 13 amino acids. Germline V lookup: CDR1 GTSNPN, CDR2 SVGIG (reference sequence). Trimming pared 3 bases from V and 7 bases from J, leaving 13 bases between. The CDR3 loop is CAWRGQSPNEQFF. The CDR3 bases are TGTGCCTGGAGAGGTCAAAGCCCAAATGAGCAGTTCTTC.

The chain carries TRBV5-6 and TRBJ2-7; D is possibly TRBD2 (6 bases). Germline V CDR1 and CDR2: SGHDT, YYEEEE. The V end was cut by 5 bases, the J end by 0 bases, with 15 bases between. The CDR3 loop spans 15 amino acids. The CDR3, as DNA: TGTGCCAGCAGTCTGAACGGGGGTAACTCCTACGAGCAGTACTTC. It codes for CASSLNGGNSYEQYF.

This rearrangement joins TRBV19 to TRBJ1-5; TRBD1 agrees at 8 bases. The CDR3 totals 19 residues. The V and J ends lost 1 base and 0 bases, in that order; junction bases with no gene match: 11. Germline CDR1 reads LNHDA; CDR2 reads SQIVND (reference sequence). The DNA for the CDR3 is TGTGCCAGTAGTATAGTAGGGGCGGACAGGGTGTATAGCAATCAGCCCCAGCATTTT. Its protein is CASSIVGADRVYSNQPQHF.

The sample holds one count of this clone. This rearrangement joins TRBV5-1 to TRBJ2-5; D not resolved. V lost 0 bases and J 1 base, leaving 10 bases between the germline ends. Germline lookup yields CDR1 SGHRS and CDR2 YFSETQ. CDR3 length: 15 amino acids. The CDR3 bases are TGCGCCAGCAGCTTGGATTTCACTTTCCAAGAGACCCAGTACTTC. Amino acids: CASSLDFTFQETQYF.

The count of this clone is one. The chain joins TRBV30 to TRBJ2-1, with D unclear. Germline loops: CDR1 GTSNPN, CDR2 SVGIG (reference sequence). The CDR3 sequence is 11 residues long. V gave up 0 bases and J gave up 8 bases, with 5 bases separating them. CDR3 protein: CAWSVLDEQFF. CDR3 coding DNA: TGTGCCTGGAGTGTACTGGATGAGCAGTTCTTC.

The genes are TRBV11-2 and TRBJ2-1, with TRBD2 identical over 10 bases. The J segment lost 4 bases and the V segment lost 1 base, leaving 7 bases of the junction unmatched. CDR3 length equals 17 residues. CDR1 is SGHAT, CDR2 FQNNGV, per germline. In DNA form, the CDR3 reads TGTGCCAGCAGCTTAGCCCGGACTAGCGGCCGATACAATGAGCAGTTCTTC. It is translated as CASSLARTSGRYNEQFF.

V gene TRBV6-4 combines with J gene TRBJ1-5; D unresolved. The germline V and J ends were trimmed by 6 bases and 2 bases, with 8 bases remaining between them. Germline lookup yields CDR1 MRHNA and CDR2 SNTAGT. The CDR3 runs to 13 residues. The CDR3 spells CASSSSGNQPQHF. The CDR3 DNA reads TGTGCCAGCAGCAGTAGTGGCAATCAGCCCCAGCATTTT.